This is a list of T cell receptor beta chains from one sample in a study of control samples from healthy donors and cancer patients. Only in-frame clones appear in the TCRdb table, and some are missing; sequencing was by immunoSEQ multiplex PCR. The sample records 150,000 to 200,000 clones, about 92% being singletons. Sequenced input: blood. The receptors come from a man aged 30-40 years in good health. CDR3s include the opening cysteine and the closing phenylalanine or tryptophan. The D gene is left open where the match is weak. Rows may omit the clone size; those that give it use once, few, many or a size class.

v_gene: TRBV4-1; abundance: NA; d_gene: NA; j_gene: TRBJ1-2; CDR3aa: CASSQEWLSDYGYTF; CDR3nt: TGCGCCAGCAGCCAAGAGTGGTTGAGCGACTATGGCTACACCTTC
v_gene: TRBV5-4; abundance: NA; d_gene: TRBD2; j_gene: TRBJ2-5; CDR3aa: CASSLGLAGGGETQYF; CDR3nt: TGTGCCAGCAGCTTGGGACTAGCGGGAGGGGGGGAGACCCAGTACTTC
v_gene: TRBV6-2/TRBV6-3; abundance: NA; d_gene: NA; j_gene: TRBJ2-5; CDR3aa: CASSSAVFSETQYF; CDR3nt: TGTGCCAGCAGCTCTGCCGTTTTTTCCGAGACCCAGTACTTC
v_gene: TRBV10-3; abundance: NA; d_gene: TRBD1; j_gene: TRBJ1-5; CDR3aa: CAISADRGISNQPQHF; CDR3nt: TGTGCCATCAGTGCGGACAGGGGCATCAGCAATCAGCCCCAGCATTTT
v_gene: TRBV30; abundance: NA; d_gene: TRBD1; j_gene: TRBJ1-6; CDR3aa: CAWSDRGYNSPLHF; CDR3nt: TGTGCCTGGAGTGACAGGGGATATAATTCACCCCTCCACTTT
v_gene: TRBV19; abundance: NA; d_gene: NA; j_gene: TRBJ2-1; CDR3aa: CASKGRSSYNEQFF; CDR3nt: TGTGCCAGTAAGGGCCGCAGCTCCTACAATGAGCAGTTCTTC
v_gene: TRBV5-1; abundance: NA; d_gene: NA; j_gene: TRBJ1-1; CDR3aa: CASSQNPPTLGTEAFF; CDR3nt: TGCGCCAGCAGCCAAAACCCTCCGACGTTAGGCACTGAAGCTTTCTTT
v_gene: TRBV3-1/TRBV3-2; abundance: once; d_gene: NA; j_gene: TRBJ1-3; CDR3aa: CASSQEGSISGNTIYF; CDR3nt: TGTGCCAGCAGCCAAGAAGGCAGTATCTCTGGAAACACCATATATTTT
v_gene: TRBV9; abundance: once; d_gene: TRBD2; j_gene: TRBJ2-5; CDR3aa: CASSNLAGGPEETQYF; CDR3nt: TGTGCCAGCAGCAATCTAGCGGGAGGGCCGGAGGAGACCCAGTACTTC
v_gene: TRBV2; abundance: NA; d_gene: NA; j_gene: TRBJ1-2; CDR3aa: CASSGTGSYGYTF; CDR3nt: TGTGCCAGCAGTGGTACAGGGTCCTATGGCTACACCTTC